The present entry profiles one T cell receptor (beta chain) with its context. Its specificity is unknown. No conserved phenylalanine or tryptophan is present at the end of the CDR3, so a read error is the likely explanation. The library came from three nested PCR rounds adapted from ARM-PCR protocols. TCRdb independently ran MiXCR on the multiplex PCR reads; one entry per CDR3 protein. The data show roughly 200,000 distinct CDR3 sequences, with 60% to 85% seen just once and 20% to 25% held by the top ten. This sample was taken from a study of tumor and adjacent non-tumor tissue in lung cancer. Study overall: Patients were aged about 30 to 80, 9 to 10 men and 4 to 6 women, stage I to III. Notes on the study in general: Patients with more diverse tumor TCRs had worse survival. Tumor repertoires had a smaller top 100 clone share than normal lung.

Germline V CDR1 and CDR2: GTSNPN, SVGIG (reference sequence). V lost 6 bases, J lost 1 base, and 12 bases lay in between. CDR3 length: 13 residues. This sample's RNA came from whole unsorted tissue. Between August and November 2014, newly diagnosed, chemotherapy-naive lung cancer patients underwent thoracic surgery in China. The genes are TRBV30 and TRBJ1-1; D ambiguous. The sequenced sample was lung tumor tissue. The clonotype comes from a man aged 60-69 years with non-small cell lung cancer. Here the CDR3 reads CACRMTTNTEAFC. CDR3 DNA: TGTGCCTGCAGGATGACTACGAACACTGAAGCTTTCTGT.